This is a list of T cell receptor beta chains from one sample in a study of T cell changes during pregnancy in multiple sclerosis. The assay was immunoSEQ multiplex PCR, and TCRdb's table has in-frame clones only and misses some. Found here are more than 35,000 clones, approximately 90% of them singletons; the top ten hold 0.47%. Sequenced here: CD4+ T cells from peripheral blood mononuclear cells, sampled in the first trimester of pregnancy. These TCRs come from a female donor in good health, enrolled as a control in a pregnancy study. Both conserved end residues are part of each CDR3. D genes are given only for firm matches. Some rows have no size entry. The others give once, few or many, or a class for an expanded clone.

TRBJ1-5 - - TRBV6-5 TGTGCCAGCAGTCAGGGTGGTAGCAATCAGCCCCAGCATTTT CASSQGGSNQPQHF
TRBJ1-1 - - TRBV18 TGTGCCAGCTCACCGACGGACGGGAAGACTGAAGCTTTCTTT CASSPTDGKTEAFF
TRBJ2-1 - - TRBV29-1 TGCAGCGTTGATCAGTACAATGAGCAGTTCTTC CSVDQYNEQFF
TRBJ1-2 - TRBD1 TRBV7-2 TGTGCCAGCAGCCCTCGGACAGGGGAAAATGGCTACACCTTC CASSPRTGENGYTF
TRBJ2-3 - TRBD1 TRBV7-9 TGTGCCAGCAGCTTAGGACAGGGAATAGATACGCAGTATTTT CASSLGQGIDTQYF
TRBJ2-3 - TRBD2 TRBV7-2 TGTGCCAGCAGCTTACGTCCCGGGACTAGCGGGGGCACAGATACGCAGTATTTT CASSLRPGTSGGTDTQYF
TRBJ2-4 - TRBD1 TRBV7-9 TGTGCCAGCAGCTTGGACAGGGCCGAAAGCATTCAGTACTTC CASSLDRAESIQYF
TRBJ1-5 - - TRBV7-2 TGTGCCAGCAGCCCCAGCGGCCAGTATTATAGCAATCAGCCCCAGCATTTT CASSPSGQYYSNQPQHF
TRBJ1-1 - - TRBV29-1 TGCAGCATCAGCACCCACAGAACCTCGAACACTGAAGCTTTCTTT CSISTHRTSNTEAFF
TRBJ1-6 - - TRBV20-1 TGCAGTGCCGGGGGGGATTCACCCCTCCACTTT CSAGGDSPLHF
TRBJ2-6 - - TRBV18 TGTGCCAGCTCACCATCGGGGGGGGCCAACGTCCTGACTTTC CASSPSGGANVLTF
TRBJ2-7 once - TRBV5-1 TGCGCCAGCGGAAACGGAGCCTACGAGCAGTACTTC CASGNGAYEQYF
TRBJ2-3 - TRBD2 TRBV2 TGTGCCAGCAGTGTCGGGGGGGGCCGTGATACGCAGTATTTT CASSVGGGRDTQYF
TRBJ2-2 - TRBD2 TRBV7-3 TGTGCCAGCAGCTTAGGACTAGCGGGGGGGCCAAACACCGGGGAGCTGTTTTTT CASSLGLAGGPNTGELFF
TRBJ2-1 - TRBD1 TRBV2 TGTGCCAGCACCCTGGGACAGGGAATATACAATGAGCAGTTCTTC CASTLGQGIYNEQFF
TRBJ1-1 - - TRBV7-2 TGTGCCAGCAGCTCTGTTGGGGGCGTCGTTTTCTTT CASSSVGGVVFF
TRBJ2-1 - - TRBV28 TGTGCCAGCCGACTCCAGGGGTCCAATGAGCAGTTCTTC CASRLQGSNEQFF
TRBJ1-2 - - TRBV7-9 TGTGCCAGCAGCTTAGTCGGACCGAGAGGGACTAACTATGGCTACACCTTC CASSLVGPRGTNYGYTF
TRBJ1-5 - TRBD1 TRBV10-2 TGCGCCAGCAGGGGACAGGGCCAAGATCAGCCCCAGCATTTT CASRGQGQDQPQHF
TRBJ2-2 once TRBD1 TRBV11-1 TGTGCCAGCAGCTTAGGAGGGGGCATGTACACCGGGGAGCTGTTTTTT CASSLGGGMYTGELFF